Presented here are 20 T cell receptor beta chains from one specimen sequenced in a study of PD-L1 blockade in urothelial cancer. Only in-frame clones appear in the TCRdb table, and some are missing; sequencing was by immunoSEQ multiplex PCR. The top ten hold approximately 8.3% of the sample, which has roughly 50,000 clones, roughly 80% seen once. Described time point: peripheral blood 6 weeks after treatment start. The starting material was PBMCs, obtained around atezolizumab (anti-PD-L1) treatment. All receptors come from a man in his 70s with urothelial cancer.

This clone has just one count. The V gene is TRBV6-1, the J gene TRBJ1-3; D not resolved. This CDR3 region has 13 residues. Per germline, CDR1 MNHNS and CDR2 SASEGT. Trimming cost V 7 bases and J 5 bases, with 12 bases left between them. The CDR3 sequence is CASTERARNTIYF. In nucleotides, the CDR3 is TGTGCCAGCACCGAGAGGGCGAGAAACACCATATATTTT.

This rearrangement joins TRBV28 to TRBJ1-5, with 7 bases that match TRBD1. V shed 5 bases, J shed 4 bases, and the junction held 8 bases outside the gene matches. Germline V lookup: CDR1 MDHEN, CDR2 SYDVKM. This CDR3 contains 15 residues. The CDR3 loop is CASSPDREVNQPQHF. Here the CDR3 DNA reads TGTGCCAGCAGTCCCGACAGGGAGGTGAATCAGCCCCAGCATTTT.

The chain combines TRBV2 with TRBJ1-1; 12 bases agree with TRBD1. From germline, CDR1 is SNHLY and CDR2 FYNNEI. Trimming at V came to 4 bases and at J to 8 bases, leaving 11 bases not matched to a gene. The CDR3 has 16 residues. CDR3 nucleotide sequence: TGTGCCAGCAGTGCCGGGACAGGGGGCCGAAGGGGGGAAGCTTTCTTT. This sequence encodes CASSAGTGGRRGEAFF.

This chain uses TRBV6-4 with TRBJ2-3; 11 nucleotides line up with TRBD2. Germline CDR1 MRHNA, CDR2 SNTAGT. V dropped 3 bases and J dropped 5; count of bases not matched to a gene: 4. This CDR3 is built from 15 residues. Written as DNA, the CDR3 is TGTGCCAGCAGTGAACTAGCGGGAGAGTTAGATACGCAGTATTTT. Translated: CASSELAGELDTQYF.

The chain has TRBV19 and TRBJ2-1; D gene unclear. The germline gives CDR1 LNHDA, CDR2 SQIVND (reference sequence). V lost 7 bases and J lost 5, with 12 bases in between. The CDR3 contains 13 residues. The CDR3 is CASNGVSNNEQFF. In nucleotides, the CDR3 is TGTGCCAGTAACGGTGTCTCTAACAATGAGCAGTTCTTC.

The J gene is TRBJ2-3, the V gene TRBV5-8, with TRBD1 matching over 10 bases. Germline V CDR1 and CDR2: SGHTS, YDEGEE. V lost 3 bases, J lost 5 bases, and 6 bases stayed unmatched. The CDR3 runs 15 residues. The CDR3 sequence is CASSSGQGTIDTQYF. The CDR3 region has the DNA TGTGCCAGCAGCTCGGGACAGGGGACGATAGATACGCAGTATTTT.

Only one count was recorded for this clone. The chain recombines TRBV2 with TRBJ2-2; D is unresolved. Between the trimmed V and J ends, which lost 7 bases and 0 bases, there was a span of 12 bases. Per germline, CDR1 SNHLY and CDR2 FYNNEI. CDR3 length: 15 residues. The CDR3, as DNA: TGTGCCAGCATTCAGGATAGTGCGAACACCGGGGAGCTGTTTTTT. Amino acids: CASIQDSANTGELFF.

The chain links TRBV19 to TRBJ2-1; 11 bases are a match to TRBD2. CDR3 length equals 17 residues. Germline V lookup: CDR1 LNHDA, CDR2 SQIVND (reference sequence). With V trimmed by 2 bases and J by 2 bases, 5 bases remained unmatched. The CDR3 DNA reads as TGTGCCAGTAGTATAAGACCTAGCGGGAGGCCCTACAATGAGCAGTTCTTC. As protein: CASSIRPSGRPYNEQFF.

V and J are TRBV10-1 and TRBJ2-4; D is perhaps TRBD1 (5 bases). V was clipped by 0 bases and J by 1 base, with 13 bases between them. The CDR3 spans 17 residues. The V gene's germline CDR1 is WNHNN and CDR2 SYGVQD (reference sequence). The CDR3 DNA reads TGCGCCAGCAGTGAGTCGACTCGGGCAGGGGCCAAAAACATTCAGTACTTC. It codes for CASSESTRAGAKNIQYF.

The V and J genes are TRBV6-6 and TRBJ1-1; possibly TRBD1 for D (6 bases). This CDR3 has 15 amino acids. Trimming removed 6 bases at V and 1 base at J, with 15 bases between. CDR1 is MNHNY and CDR2 is SVGAGI in the germline V gene (reference sequence). CDR3 amino acids: CASSYAGDQNTEAFF. CDR3 DNA: TGTGCCAGCAGCTACGCAGGGGACCAGAACACTGAAGCTTTCTTT.

The chain uses TRBV11-2 and TRBJ1-1; tentative D call: TRBD1 (5 bases). The ends were cut back, 0 bases at V and 1 base at J, with 21 bases in the middle. Per germline, CDR1 SGHAT and CDR2 FQNNGV. The CDR3 has 19 amino acids. CDR3 sequence (DNA): TGTGCCAGCAGCTTAGATCAAGAGGGGAGGGAGAGAAAGAACACTGAAGCTTTCTTT. As protein: CASSLDQEGRERKNTEAFF.

The rearrangement links TRBV5-4 to TRBJ2-1; D unclear. V was trimmed by 2 bases and J by 10 bases, leaving 13 bases between them. Looked up from germline, CDR1 is SGHNT and CDR2 is YYREEE (reference sequence). The CDR3 spans 13 residues. The CDR3 nucleotides read TGTGCCAGCAGCTTCGATCTTATCAGGGAGCAGTTCTTC. It specifies CASSFDLIREQFF.

In DNA form, the CDR3 reads TGTGCCAGCAGCTTAGTATCCGGGACAGGTATCGACGAGCAGTACTTC. Protein product: CASSLVSGTGIDEQYF. The chain joins TRBV7-9 to TRBJ2-7, with 8 bases that match TRBD1. Germline loops: CDR1 SEHNR, CDR2 FQNEAQ (reference sequence). CDR3 size: 16 residues. Trimming removed 1 base from V and 5 bases from J; junction bases left unmatched: 10.

The chain employs TRBV5-1 and TRBJ2-1, with 8 nucleotides matching TRBD1. The CDR3 contains 14 residues. CDR1 and CDR2 (germline): SGHRS, YFSETQ. V gave up 4 bases and J gave up 7 bases; unmatched junction bases: 7. CDR3 residues: CASSPGQVNNEQFF. Written as DNA, the CDR3 is TGCGCCAGCAGCCCGGGACAGGTGAATAATGAGCAGTTCTTC.

This clone was detected only a few times. This chain uses TRBV7-9 with TRBJ1-3; TRBD1 aligns across 11 bases. Germline-derived CDR1 and CDR2 are SEHNR and FQNEAQ (reference sequence). The CDR3 has 16 residues. V was clipped by 1 base and J by 3 bases; unmatched bases: 2. The CDR3 sequence: CASSLGGTGGGNTIYF. CDR3 nucleotides: TGTGCCAGCAGCTTAGGAGGGACAGGGGGTGGAAACACCATATATTTT.

The chain joins TRBV19 to TRBJ2-1; 8 bases line up with TRBD2. Trimming took 3 bases from V and 6 from J; bases not matched to a gene: 4. The CDR3 length is 14 residues. CDR1 is LNHDA, CDR2 SQIVND, per germline (reference sequence). Written as DNA, the CDR3 is TGTGCCAGTAGTATCATCGGGGGGGCCAATGAGCAGTTCTTC. This encodes CASSIIGGANEQFF.

This chain joins TRBV11-2 and TRBJ2-7, with a possible D match to TRBD2 (6 bases). The CDR3 totals 16 residues. Germline assignment: CDR1 SGHAT and CDR2 FQNNGV. Trimming cost V 5 bases and J 3 bases, with 20 bases left between them. DNA of the CDR3: TGTGCCAGCAGCCTGACAGATACCGGGGGTTACTACGAGCAGTACTTC. This sequence encodes CASSLTDTGGYYEQYF.

The chain uses TRBV19 and TRBJ2-1, with 14 bases fitting TRBD2. Germline V gene lookup returns CDR1 LNHDA and CDR2 SQIVND (reference sequence). The trim removed 4 bases at V and 8 bases at J, leaving 1 base unmatched. CDR3 length equals 14 residues. The CDR3 loop is CASSRLAGGDEQFF. For the CDR3, the DNA is TGTGCCAGTAGTAGACTAGCGGGAGGGGATGAGCAGTTCTTC.

This rearrangement joins TRBV18 to TRBJ2-5; 7 bases agree with TRBD1. Germline lookup yields CDR1 KGHSH and CDR2 LQKENI. V trimming: 3 bases; J trimming: 5 bases; junction bases outside the gene matches: 9. The CDR3 length is 15 residues. DNA for the CDR3: TGTGCCAGCTCACCCACCACGACAGGGCCGGAGACCCAGTACTTC. Its translation is CASSPTTTGPETQYF.

This clone was observed a single time. V is TRBV28 and J is TRBJ1-1; 9 bases align to TRBD1. V shed 7 bases and J 5 bases; nucleotides not matched to a gene: 14. The CDR3 extends over 16 amino acids. In germline, CDR1 is MDHEN, CDR2 SYDVKM. The CDR3, as DNA: TGTGCCAGCAACCTACCCACAGGGGGCCGTCAGACTGAAGCTTTCTTT. Residues: CASNLPTGGRQTEAFF. Combining the CDR3 with reference TRBV28 and TRBJ1-1 gives the whole variable domain DVKVTQSSRYLVKRTGEKVFLECVQDMDHENMFWYRQDPGLGLRLIYFSYDVKMKEKGDIPEGYSVSREKKERFSLILESASTNQTSMYLCASNLPTGGRQTEAFFGQGTRLTVV.